This TCR beta chain stems from a study of human T cells and chemical hapten exposure. Study summary: Patch tests applied 0.01% DPC to the upper back and were scored after 6 days.

Library preparation tagged each individual cDNA molecule with a unique molecular identifier. A single record per CDR3 protein comes from TCRdb applying MiXCR to the RACE reads. In the table there are 300,000 to 450,000 distinct CDR3 sequences, less than 6.5% of which are singletons. The CDR3 consists of 16 residues. Germline V gene sequence: CDR1 SGHRS, CDR2 YFSETQ. V was trimmed by 4 bases and J by 5 bases, leaving 16 bases between them. Notes on the study in general: Versus controls, expanded TCRs had significantly more large CDR3 similarity clusters.

This clonotype was counted many times. Its antigen is unidentified. Time point specified: pre-sensitization, week 0. Treatment: therapeutic diphenylcyclopropenone sensitization with weekly scalp DPC. Samples of blood were obtained prior to the application of each patch test. Sample: whole blood, taken in connection with sensitization to the hapten diphenylcyclopropenone (DPC). The V gene is TRBV5-1, the J gene TRBJ1-6; weak D call: TRBD1 (6 bases). The clonotype comes from a woman aged 45-65 years with alopecia areata. Some clones in this sample may be carry-over from other donors' samples. The CDR3 loop reads CASSLGQLANNSPLHF. The CDR3 DNA is TGCGCCAGCAGCCTCGGACAGCTCGCGAATAATTCACCCCTCCACTTT.